What follows are 10 T cell receptor beta chains derived from one specimen sequenced in a study of cytomegalovirus exposure and HLA in healthy donors. PCR involved 60 Vbeta and 13 Jbeta primers. Here immunoSEQ multiplex PCR was the method, and the copy in TCRdb shows in-frame clones only, minus some. The sample yields some 120,000 clones, roughly 74% seen once. The sequencing input was PBMCs. The receptors shown here come from a woman in her 50s in good health and CMV-seropositive.

The V and J genes are TRBV6-4 and TRBJ1-5; D remains ambiguous. The CDR3 loop spans 13 amino acids. Trimming removed 4 bases at V and 1 base at J, with 5 bases between. Germline assignment: CDR1 MRHNA and CDR2 SNTAGT. In nucleotides, the CDR3 is TGTGCCAGCAGTGTTCAGAGCAATCAGCCCCAGCATTTT. This sequence encodes CASSVQSNQPQHF.

This clone was seen a single time. This chain uses TRBV28 with TRBJ1-2; D is possibly TRBD1 (5 bases). This CDR3 is built from 12 residues. Germline V CDR1 and CDR2: MDHEN, SYDVKM. V lost 3 bases, J lost 3 bases, and 5 bases lay in between. CDR3 in amino acids: CASSLTDYGYTF. The CDR3 DNA is TGTGCCAGCAGTTTGACAGACTATGGCTACACCTTC.

The V gene is TRBV5-6, the J gene TRBJ2-2; D is possibly TRBD2 (6 bases). The CDR3 covers 14 residues. Germline V gene sequence: CDR1 SGHDT, CDR2 YYEEEE. Trimming shortened V by 0 bases and J by 5 bases, and 8 bases separated the two germline ends. The chain's CDR3 is CASSLVRETGELFF. In DNA, the CDR3 is TGTGCCAGCAGCTTGGTTCGGGAGACCGGGGAGCTGTTTTTT.

The chain recombines TRBV5-1 with TRBJ2-1; 8 nucleotides align to TRBD2. Losses at the gene ends were 4 bases for V and 6 bases for J; bases not matched to a gene: 12. This CDR3 is 16 amino acids long. CDR1 is SGHRS and CDR2 is YFSETQ in the germline V gene. The DNA of the CDR3 is TGCGCCAGCAGCCTGTCGGGGAGCGGGGGTATCAATGAGCAGTTCTTC. Its protein product is CASSLSGSGGINEQFF. The full variable domain, rest sourced from reference TRBV5-1 and TRBJ2-1, is KAGVTQTPRYLIKTRGQQVTLSCSPISGHRSVSWYQQTPGQGLQFLFEYFSETQRNKGNFPGRFSGRQFSNSRSEMNVSTLELGDSALYLCASSLSGSGGINEQFFGPGTRLTVL.

This chain joins TRBV7-9 and TRBJ1-2; 7 nucleotides match TRBD1. The junction had 7 bases not matched to a gene; V was cut back by 4 bases and J by 2 bases. The germline V gene encodes CDR1 SEHNR and CDR2 FQNEAQ (reference sequence). CDR3 length: 15 residues. This CDR3 is CASSYRGQRNYGYTF. The CDR3 DNA reads TGTGCCAGCAGCTACCGGGGACAGAGAAACTATGGCTACACCTTC.

This sequence joins TRBV29-1 and TRBJ2-1; D not certain. Trimming pared 5 bases from V and 9 bases from J, leaving 17 bases between. Germline CDR1 reads SQVTM; CDR2 reads ANQGSEA. This CDR3 region has 13 residues. CDR3 loop: CSVLVELYSEQFF. CDR3 sequence (DNA): TGCAGCGTTTTGGTGGAGCTTTATAGTGAGCAGTTCTTC.

The chain joins TRBV19 to TRBJ2-7; the D gene is possibly TRBD2 (5 bases). V lost 5 bases and J lost 7, with 12 bases in between. The germline gives CDR1 LNHDA, CDR2 SQIVND (reference sequence). CDR3 size: 12 residues. The CDR3 DNA reads as TGTGCCAGTAGTCGGGGTTGGGATGAGCAGTACTTC. It translates to CASSRGWDEQYF. The entire variable domain, with the rest obtained from reference TRBV19 and TRBJ2-7, is as follows: DGGITQSPKYLFRKEGQNVTLSCEQNLNHDAMYWYRQDPGQGLRLIYYSQIVNDFQKGDIAEGYSVSREKKESFPLTVTSAQKNPTAFYLCASSRGWDEQYFGPGTRLTVT.

The chain carries TRBV28 and TRBJ2-7; TRBD1 matches 7 bases. Germline values: CDR1 MDHEN, CDR2 SYDVKM. Trimming removed 6 bases from V and 2 bases from J; junction bases left unmatched: 7. This CDR3 is built from 14 residues. The CDR3 coding sequence is TGTGCCAGCAGGGGACAGTTATTTCCCTACGAGCAGTACTTC. Residues: CASRGQLFPYEQYF.

This chain connects TRBV11-2 to TRBJ1-6, with 9 bases lining up with TRBD1. V was pared by 0 bases and J by 7 bases, with 1 base of the junction left unmatched. Germline V gene lookup returns CDR1 SGHAT and CDR2 FQNNGV. This CDR3 contains 15 residues. This chain's CDR3 is CASSLEGTGNSPLHF. The CDR3 DNA reads TGTGCCAGCAGCTTAGAAGGGACAGGGAATTCACCCCTCCACTTT.

This chain uses TRBV11-2 with TRBJ1-2; 8 bases agree with TRBD1. The CDR3 is made up of 14 amino acids. Germline trimming cut 3 bases from V and 3 bases from J; bases unmatched to any gene: 3. Germline V CDR1 and CDR2: SGHAT, FQNNGV. The CDR3 DNA sequence: TGTGCCAGCAGCTTGTCGACAGGGGACTATGGCTACACCTTC. Protein product: CASSLSTGDYGYTF.